This TCR beta chain originates from a study of T cell repertoires in cytomegalovirus infection. On the study more broadly: Public signatures in TCR beta pointed to CMV infection and matching HLA type. General observations from the study: In two of eight donors, the top clonotype was HLA-C-restricted CMV-specific.

This clonotype was counted at least ten times. Its target is unknown. The CDR3 is made up of 13 amino acids. Germline CDR1 is SGHTA and CDR2 is FQGNSA. Trimming took 5 bases from V and 6 from J, leaving 10 bases between them. TCRdb re-called the reads with MiXCR, one entry per CDR3 protein. The sample shows approximately 280,000 distinct CDR3 sequences, less than 25% of them seen only once. The rearrangement joins TRBV7-2 to TRBJ2-2; D tentatively reads TRBD1 or TRBD2 (5 bases each). The sequence came from a human donor in good health (CMV status not recorded). Some clones in this sample may be carry-over from other donors' samples. Sequencing was performed on cultured PBMCs, taken from culture after CMV antigen stimulation. The CDR3 nucleotides read TGTGCCAGCAGCAACCAGGGAGCCGGGGAGCTGTTTTTT. Translating it yields CASSNQGAGELFF. The full variable domain, with the rest looked up from reference TRBV7-2 and TRBJ2-2, is GAGVSQSPSNKVTEKGKDVELRCDPISGHTALYWYRQSLGQGLEFLIYFQGNSAPDKSGLPSDRFSAERTGGSVSTLTIQRTQQEDSAVYLCASSNQGAGELFFGEGSRLTVL.